This T cell receptor (beta chain) came from a study of regulatory T cells in long-lasting Graves disease. The table lists this clonotype with a few counts. Time point specified: newly diagnosed GD, antithyroid drugs for less than 3 months. The TCR library was prepared using RNA isolated from PBMCs. Trimming removed 6 bases from V and 0 bases from J, with 21 bases in between. This CDR3 is built from 18 residues. The germline V gene has CDR1 SEHNR and CDR2 FQNEAQ (reference sequence). The authors built TCR beta libraries using iRepertoire HTBI primers and Arm-PCR of CDR3 regions. MiXCR was run by TCRdb on the multiplex PCR reads, yielding one entry per CDR3 protein. The table has approximately 400,000 distinct CDR3 sequences, more than 12% seen once. The data also belong to a second study, concerning T cells in Graves' hyperthyroidism and ophthalmopathy. In that study: Uncontrolled infection, other autoimmune disease, pregnancy or lactation disqualified patients from enrolment.

The sequence derives from a woman under 40 with Graves disease. This material consisted of peripheral blood mononuclear cells (PBMCs), taken at new diagnosis, from a patient treated with antithyroid drugs. The V and J genes are TRBV7-9 and TRBJ2-1, with D possibly TRBD2 on 6 matching bases. The CDR3 region is CASRGRPPTNHSYNEQFF. As DNA, the CDR3 is TGTGCCAGCAGAGGGAGGCCCCCTACCAACCACTCCTACAATGAGCAGTTCTTC.